Sequencing of this T cell receptor beta chain was carried out in a study of blood T cell repertoires in COVID-19. Study context: PBMCs, B-cell-depleted T cells, or T cells were the source of the cDNA or gDNA that made up the material.

Original methodology: How many nucleated cells were present was estimated from reference gene primer amplification. Measured with immunoSEQ multiplex PCR; TCRdb has only the in-frame clones, and not every one. V, J and clone size reflect that table, while D and trimming were determined from the DNA. Of fewer than 200,000 clones detected, around 84% appear once; the ten largest clones hold around 7%. The CDR3 loop spans 15 amino acids. The V gene's germline CDR1 is LGHDT and CDR2 YNNKEL (reference sequence). V lost 2 bases, J lost 2 bases, and 12 bases lay in between. Participants reported their clinical history, and cohort assignment relied on those reports. Two negative PCRs, clearance, or symptom resolution characterized the recovered Cohort 3 donors.

The material sequenced was PBMCs or T cells enriched from blood (not recorded which). The chain uses TRBV3-1 (or the pseudogene TRBV3-2) and TRBJ1-2; tentative D call: TRBD1 (5 bases). This TCR derives from a man between 50 and 59 years old who had recovered from COVID-19. In DNA, the CDR3 is TGTGCCAGCAGCCAATCGGGAGGGGCCAACTATGGCTACACCTTC. It translates to CASSQSGGANYGYTF.